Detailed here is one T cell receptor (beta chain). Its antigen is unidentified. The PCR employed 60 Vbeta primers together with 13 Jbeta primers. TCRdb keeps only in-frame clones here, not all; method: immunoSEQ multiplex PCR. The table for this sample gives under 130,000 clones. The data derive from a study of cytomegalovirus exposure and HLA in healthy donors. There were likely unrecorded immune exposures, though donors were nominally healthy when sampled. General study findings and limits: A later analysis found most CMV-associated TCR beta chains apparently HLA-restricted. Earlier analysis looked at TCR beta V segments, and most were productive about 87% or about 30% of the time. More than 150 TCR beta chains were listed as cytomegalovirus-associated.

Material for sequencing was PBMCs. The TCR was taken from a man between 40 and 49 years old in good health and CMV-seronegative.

CDR3 coding DNA: TGCGCCAGCAGCGGGGACTCACGTAATGAAAAACTGTTTTTT. Amino acids: CASSGDSRNEKLFF. The V gene is TRBV5-1, the J gene TRBJ1-4; the D gene is possibly TRBD1 (5 bases). The V gene lost 4 bases and the J gene lost 4 bases, with 11 bases spanning the gap. Germline V gene lookup returns CDR1 SGHRS and CDR2 YFSETQ. The CDR3 spans 14 residues.